These 11 T cell receptor beta chains came from one sample sequenced in a study of blood T cells in healthy people across ages. A second 7 to 11 cycle PCR used barcoded and J-beta primers. TCRdb re-analysed the 5' RACE reads in MiXCR, keeping a single row per CDR3 protein. This table has around 940,000 distinct CDR3 sequences, roughly 47% appearing once. Material for sequencing was blood. All receptors come from a woman aged 55 to 70 in good health.

This clonotype was recorded a few times. The chain joins TRBV10-2 to TRBJ2-7; D gene uncertain. The germline V gene encodes CDR1 WSHSY and CDR2 SAAADI. CDR3 length: 14 amino acids. V was cut by 7 bases and J by 1 base, with 14 bases left in between. The CDR3 here is CASTPVSGSYEQYF. The CDR3 DNA sequence: TGCGCCAGCACCCCGGTCTCCGGATCCTACGAGCAGTACTTC.

This clonotype was observed a single time. The chain is built from TRBV7-8 and TRBJ2-7; TRBD1 aligns across 9 bases. The J call is uncertain, as TRBJ2-5 better fits the DNA end. This CDR3 has 17 residues. CDR1 is SGHVS, CDR2 FQNEAQ, per germline. CDR3 loop: CASSLDHRDRVRETQYF. CDR3 nucleotide sequence: TGTGCCAGCAGCTTGGACCACCGGGACAGGGTCAGGGAGACCCAGTACTTC.

V usage is TRBV3-1 and J usage is TRBJ2-1; no clear D. This CDR3 comprises 11 residues. Trimming cost V 2 bases and J 7 bases, with 3 bases left between them. Germline V CDR1 and CDR2: LGHDT, YNNKEL (reference sequence). In nucleotides, the CDR3 is TGTGCCAGCAGCCAAACTAATGAGCAGTTCTTC. Translation gives CASSQTNEQFF.

This clonotype was observed a few times. V is TRBV6-1 and J is TRBJ2-7; no definite D call. The length of the CDR3 is 14 residues. Germline-derived CDR1 and CDR2 are MNHNS and SASEGT. V dropped 2 bases and J dropped 6 bases, with 14 bases sitting between them. CDR3: CASSEQPRVGEQYF. The CDR3 nucleotides read TGTGCCAGCAGTGAACAACCTCGAGTGGGCGAGCAGTACTTC.

This clonotype showed up just a few times. V and J are TRBV7-9 and TRBJ2-2, with unresolved D. Germline assignment: CDR1 SEHNR and CDR2 FQNEAQ (reference sequence). V lost 6 bases, J lost 5 bases, and 4 bases lay in between. The length of the CDR3 is 11 residues. Written as DNA, the CDR3 is TGTGCCAGCAGGGGAACCGGGGAGCTGTTTTTT. Amino acids: CASRGTGELFF.

This clonotype appeared a few times. The chain is built from TRBV6-2 or TRBV6-3 and TRBJ1-1; D is perhaps TRBD1 (5 bases). CDR1 and CDR2 (germline): MNHEY, SVGEGT. CDR3 size: 14 residues. V was clipped by 4 bases and J by 5 bases, with 14 bases between them. The CDR3 nucleotides read TGTGCCAGCAGTTTAGGGGCTATAAGGACTGAAGCTTTCTTT. Its protein product is CASSLGAIRTEAFF.

The chain couples TRBV20-1 to TRBJ1-4; a possible D gene is TRBD1 (6 bases). The V end was cut by 5 bases, the J end by 1 base, with 20 bases between. The CDR3 spans 17 residues. Per the germline V gene, CDR1 is DFQATT and CDR2 is SNEGSKA (reference sequence). The CDR3: CSASRTGRIGTNEKLFF. For the CDR3, the DNA is TGCAGTGCTTCCCGTACAGGGCGGATTGGAACTAATGAAAAACTGTTTTTT.

The rearrangement links TRBV7-6 to TRBJ2-5; D is perhaps TRBD2 (5 bases). Germline values: CDR1 SGHVS, CDR2 FNYEAQ. The CDR3 is made up of 15 amino acids. The V end lost 5 bases, the J end lost 11 bases, and 24 bases lay between the germline ends. DNA for the CDR3: TGTGCCAGCAGCACACCAAAGGGAGCAAGGAATGAGCAGTACTTC. Amino acid sequence: CASSTPKGARNEQYF.

CDR3 nucleotides: TGTGCCATCAGTGAAAGCGGGAGCACGGAGACCCAGTACTTC. It is translated as CAISESGSTETQYF. The chain links TRBV10-3 to TRBJ2-5; TRBD2 agrees at 8 bases. The CDR3 extends over 14 amino acids. In germline, CDR1 is ENHRY, CDR2 SYGVKD. V dropped 3 bases and J dropped 5; count of bases not matched to a gene: 5.

This clonotype was observed a handful of times. This sequence joins TRBV5-1 and TRBJ2-5; 7 positions agree with TRBD2. This CDR3 comprises 15 residues. Germline loops: CDR1 SGHRS, CDR2 YFSETQ. V lost 0 bases to trimming and J lost 3 bases; unmatched junction nucleotides: 5. The CDR3 loop reads CASSLVVAGEETQYF. Here the CDR3 DNA reads TGCGCCAGCAGCTTGGTGGTTGCGGGGGAAGAGACCCAGTACTTC.

Turning to this clonotype: A much more abundant neighbour one base away suggests this may be a read error. The genes are TRBV28 and TRBJ2-4; unclear D gene. This CDR3 spans 14 amino acids. CDR1 and CDR2 (germline): MDHEN, SYDVKM. Written as DNA, the CDR3 is TGTGCCAGCAGTTTCCAAAGGGCCAAAAGCATTCAGTACTTC. This sequence encodes CASSFQRAKSIQYF.